This T cell receptor beta chain was sequenced during a study of memory CD4+ T cells and cytomegalovirus serostatus. This CDR3 contains 17 residues. The germline V gene has CDR1 SGHRS and CDR2 YFSETQ. With 0 bases removed from V and 1 base from J, the gap between germline ends came to 16 bases. TCRdb's copy holds only in-frame clones and misses some; the assay was immunoSEQ multiplex PCR. In the table there are around 50,000 clones, about 73% of which are singletons. About this clone itself: Its specificity is not known.

Findings and limits, study-wide: About 40% of the roughly 160 known CMV-associated TCRbeta sequences appeared in CD4+ memory.

The sort gate was single viable CD3+CD4+CD8-CD45RO+ cells for memory CD4+ T cells. Total CD4+ T cells were enriched by CD4 positive selection. The sample taken for sequencing was memory CD4+ T cells from blood. The sequence derives from an adult in good health and CMV-seronegative. The chain is built from TRBV5-1 and TRBJ1-1; no clear D gene. This CDR3 is CASSLGRTPAGNTEAFF. CDR3 coding DNA: TGCGCCAGCAGCTTGGGAAGGACCCCTGCGGGGAACACTGAAGCTTTCTTT.